The rows below give T cell receptor beta chains drawn from one sample of a study of post-analysis software for immune sequencing data. TCRdb re-called the PCR reads with MiXCR, one entry per CDR3 protein. Of hundreds of thousands of distinct CDR3 sequences in the sample, roughly 45% were seen once. Sequenced: blood. These TCRs come from a girl aged 5 to 17 with multiple sclerosis. The CDR3 runs from the conserved cysteine through the conserved F or W. Fields, in order: clone size, V gene, CDR3 length, D gene, J gene, CDR3 protein, CDR3 DNA. A D gene is named only where the DNA matches it firmly. Size is omitted from some rows. Given values are once, few, many or a class for expanded clones.

size: NA
V: TRBV5-1
length: 14
D: NA
J: TRBJ1-2
CDR3: CASSLEGWNYGHTF
DNA: TGCGCCAGCAGCTTGGAAGGATGGAACTATGGCCACACCTTC

size: few
V: TRBV7-9
length: 11
D: NA
J: TRBJ2-5
CDR3: CATTRERAQYF
DNA: TGTGCCACCACCAGGGAGCGAGCCCAGTACTTC

size: NA
V: TRBV29-1
length: 14
D: TRBD2
J: TRBJ2-3
CDR3: CSVESSGFGDTQYF
DNA: TGCAGCGTTGAATCTAGCGGTTTCGGAGATACGCAGTATTTT

size: NA
V: TRBV7-2
length: 15
D: NA
J: TRBJ1-2
CDR3: CASSLQTGPNYGYTF
DNA: TGTGCCAGCAGCTTACAGACAGGTCCTAACTATGGCTACACCTTC

size: NA
V: TRBV5-1
length: 15
D: TRBD1
J: TRBJ2-1
CDR3: CASTEGDSDYDEQFF
DNA: TGCGCCAGCACCGAGGGGGACAGTGACTACGATGAGCAGTTCTTC

size: NA
V: TRBV5-1
length: 15
D: TRBD1
J: TRBJ2-3
CDR3: CASTTGTGRPDTQYF
DNA: TGCGCCAGCACCACCGGGACAGGGAGACCAGATACGCAGTATTTT

size: NA
V: TRBV20-1
length: 16
D: TRBD2
J: TRBJ2-7
CDR3: CSARDREREATYEQYF
DNA: TGCAGTGCTAGAGACAGGGAGCGGGAGGCCACCTACGAGCAGTACTTC

size: many
V: TRBV29-1
length: 10
D: NA
J: TRBJ2-5
CDR3: CSVAEETQYF
DNA: TGCAGCGTTGCGGAAGAGACCCAGTACTTC

size: NA
V: TRBV10-3
length: 13
D: TRBD2
J: TRBJ2-3
CDR3: CAISEATSEAQYF
DNA: TGTGCCATCAGTGAGGCTACTAGCGAGGCGCAGTATTTT

size: NA
V: TRBV4-3
length: 13
D: NA
J: TRBJ1-2
CDR3: CASSQRGSTGYTF
DNA: TGCGCCAGCAGCCAACGAGGATCGACTGGCTACACCTTC

size: few
V: TRBV20-1
length: 13
D: TRBD2
J: TRBJ2-1
CDR3: CSARVTSGIEQFF
DNA: TGCAGTGCTAGAGTTACTAGCGGGATTGAGCAGTTCTTC

size: NA
V: TRBV15
length: 16
D: TRBD2
J: TRBJ2-1
CDR3: CATSRDLAGAYNEQFF
DNA: TGTGCCACCAGCAGGGATCTAGCGGGAGCTTACAATGAGCAGTTCTTC

size: few
V: TRBV5-1
length: 16
D: NA
J: TRBJ2-7
CDR3: CASSLRQGPIPYEQYF
DNA: TGCGCCAGCAGCTTAAGGCAGGGGCCTATCCCCTACGAGCAGTACTTC

size: few
V: TRBV28
length: 18
D: TRBD1
J: TRBJ2-6
CDR3: CASSTTGQGYSGANVLTF
DNA: TGTGCCAGCAGCACAACAGGACAGGGATACTCTGGGGCCAACGTCCTGACTTTC

size: NA
V: TRBV28
length: 14
D: NA
J: TRBJ2-1
CDR3: CASSISGTYNEQFF
DNA: TGTGCCAGCAGTATATCCGGGACCTACAATGAGCAGTTCTTC

size: NA
V: TRBV24-1
length: 16
D: NA
J: TRBJ2-3
CDR3: CATSETGRPRTDTQYF
DNA: TGTGCCACCAGTGAAACCGGACGGCCGCGCACAGATACGCAGTATTTT

size: NA
V: TRBV7-9
length: 14
D: NA
J: TRBJ2-7
CDR3: CASSLRADFNEQYF
DNA: TGTGCCAGCAGCTTACGAGCGGACTTCAACGAGCAGTACTTC

size: NA
V: TRBV5-1
length: 13
D: NA
J: TRBJ2-1
CDR3: CASSGDSDNEQFF
DNA: TGCGCCAGCAGCGGGGACTCGGACAATGAGCAGTTCTTC

size: NA
V: TRBV20-1
length: 13
D: NA
J: TRBJ2-1
CDR3: CSAYYYSYNEQFF
DNA: TGCAGTGCTTACTACTACTCCTACAATGAGCAGTTCTTC

size: NA
V: TRBV28
length: 19
D: NA
J: TRBJ2-3
CDR3: CASSATAYRVGPSTDAQYF
DNA: TGTGCCAGCAGTGCCACCGCCTACAGGGTTGGACCTAGCACAGATGCGCAGTATTTT

size: NA
V: TRBV12-3/TRBV12-4
length: 15
D: TRBD1
J: TRBJ2-5
CDR3: CASSAADRGGETQYF
DNA: TGTGCCAGCAGCGCCGCAGACAGGGGGGGAGAGACCCAGTACTTC

size: few
V: TRBV12-3/TRBV12-4
length: 15
D: TRBD1
J: TRBJ1-2
CDR3: CASSSSGTGVYGYTF
DNA: TGTGCCAGCAGTTCCTCCGGGACAGGGGTCTATGGCTACACCTTC

size: few
V: TRBV20-1
length: 13
D: NA
J: TRBJ2-7
CDR3: CSASFVSDYEQYF
DNA: TGCAGTGCTAGCTTCGTATCCGACTACGAGCAGTACTTC

size: few
V: TRBV5-6
length: 17
D: TRBD1
J: TRBJ1-4
CDR3: CASSLRGQGTVREKLFF
DNA: TGTGCCAGCAGCTTGAGGGGACAGGGAACTGTGCGGGAAAAACTGTTTTTT

size: NA
V: TRBV28
length: 15
D: NA
J: TRBJ1-5
CDR3: CASSFLTASNQPQHF
DNA: TGTGCCAGCAGTTTTCTGACAGCAAGCAATCAGCCCCAGCATTTT

size: NA
V: TRBV5-8
length: 14
D: NA
J: TRBJ1-4
CDR3: CASSYRGADEKLFF
DNA: TGTGCCAGCAGCTACCGGGGCGCCGATGAAAAACTGTTTTTT

size: NA
V: TRBV12-3/TRBV12-4
length: 13
D: NA
J: TRBJ2-5
CDR3: CASRQGRSETQYF
DNA: TGTGCCAGCAGGCAGGGGCGGTCAGAGACCCAGTACTTC

size: NA
V: TRBV4-2
length: 17
D: NA
J: TRBJ2-5
CDR3: CASSQGEAFSAQETQYF
DNA: TGTGCCAGCAGCCAGGGGGAAGCTTTCTCGGCTCAAGAGACCCAGTACTTC

size: NA
V: TRBV28
length: 15
D: NA
J: TRBJ2-7
CDR3: CASSLSHSLAYEQYF
DNA: TGTGCCAGCAGTTTATCCCACAGTCTTGCCTACGAGCAGTACTTC

size: few
V: TRBV29-1
length: 17
D: TRBD2
J: TRBJ2-7
CDR3: CSVEGLAGGSGGYEQYF
DNA: TGCAGCGTAGAGGGACTAGCGGGAGGATCCGGGGGCTACGAGCAGTACTTC

size: NA
V: TRBV7-2
length: 15
D: NA
J: TRBJ2-5
CDR3: CASSLGGDTQTEQYF
DNA: TGTGCCAGCAGCTTAGGGGGGGACACCCAGACGGAGCAGTACTTC

size: NA
V: TRBV7-8
length: 15
D: NA
J: TRBJ2-7
CDR3: CASSLALEGLYEQYF
DNA: TGTGCCAGCAGCTTAGCGCTAGAGGGTCTCTACGAGCAGTACTTC

size: NA
V: TRBV28
length: 16
D: NA
J: TRBJ1-2
CDR3: CASSLGPGRGIYGYTF
DNA: TGTGCCAGCAGTTTGGGCCCTGGTCGGGGAATCTATGGCTACACCTTC

size: few
V: TRBV18
length: 14
D: NA
J: TRBJ1-2
CDR3: CASSPREEGYGYTF
DNA: TGTGCCAGCTCACCACGGGAGGAAGGCTATGGCTACACCTTC

size: few
V: TRBV7-2
length: 13
D: NA
J: TRBJ1-2
CDR3: CASSSRIGVGYTF
DNA: TGTGCCAGCAGCTCTAGAATAGGGGTTGGCTACACCTTC

size: NA
V: TRBV7-9
length: 20
D: NA
J: TRBJ2-6
CDR3: CASSLLVPIGADSGANVLTF
DNA: TGTGCCAGCAGCTTATTAGTTCCAATAGGGGCCGATTCTGGGGCCAACGTCCTGACTTTC

size: NA
V: TRBV7-7
length: 14
D: NA
J: TRBJ2-3
CDR3: CASSTGTSTDTQYF
DNA: TGTGCTAGCAGCACCGGCACCTCCACAGATACGCAGTATTTT

size: few
V: TRBV12-3/TRBV12-4
length: 13
D: NA
J: TRBJ2-5
CDR3: CASSSGGRETQYF
DNA: TGTGCCAGCAGCTCGGGGGGCCGGGAGACCCAGTACTTC

size: NA
V: TRBV12-3/TRBV12-4
length: 12
D: NA
J: TRBJ1-1
CDR3: CASSTDGSEAFF
DNA: TGTGCCAGCAGTACCGACGGAAGTGAAGCTTTCTTT

size: many
V: TRBV4-1
length: 15
D: TRBD1
J: TRBJ1-2
CDR3: CASSLTGTGRYGYTF
DNA: TGCGCCAGCAGCCTAACCGGGACAGGGAGATATGGCTACACCTTC

size: NA
V: TRBV6-5
length: 14
D: NA
J: TRBJ1-2
CDR3: CASSLMGGNYGYTF
DNA: TGTGCCAGCAGTTTGATGGGGGGTAACTATGGCTACACCTTC

size: NA
V: TRBV5-1
length: 15
D: TRBD1
J: TRBJ1-2
CDR3: CADSSGTATNYGYTF
DNA: TGCGCCGATTCCTCGGGGACAGCCACCAACTATGGCTACACCTTC

size: NA
V: TRBV7-3
length: 16
D: NA
J: TRBJ2-6
CDR3: CASSLQGPSGANVLTF
DNA: TGTGCCAGCAGCTTACAGGGTCCTTCTGGGGCCAACGTCCTGACTTTC

size: NA
V: TRBV7-2
length: 19
D: TRBD2
J: TRBJ2-1
CDR3: CASSLPTSGRASSYNEQFF
DNA: TGTGCCAGCAGCTTACCCACTAGCGGGAGGGCTAGCTCCTACAATGAGCAGTTCTTC

size: few
V: TRBV20-1
length: 15
D: TRBD2
J: TRBJ2-1
CDR3: CSARDWAGGFNEQFF
DNA: TGCAGTGCTAGAGACTGGGCGGGAGGTTTCAATGAGCAGTTCTTC

size: NA
V: TRBV5-1
length: 16
D: NA
J: TRBJ2-1
CDR3: CASSLEVTSSYNEQFF
DNA: TGCGCCAGCAGCTTGGAGGTCACGAGCTCCTACAATGAGCAGTTCTTC

size: NA
V: TRBV20-1
length: 13
D: NA
J: TRBJ2-7
CDR3: CSARDDLAYEQYF
DNA: TGCAGTGCTAGAGATGATTTGGCCTACGAGCAGTACTTC

size: NA
V: TRBV28
length: 15
D: NA
J: TRBJ2-7
CDR3: CASSLGGRQNYEQYF
DNA: TGTGCCAGCAGTTTAGGAGGCAGACAAAACTACGAGCAGTACTTC

size: NA
V: TRBV28
length: 16
D: TRBD1
J: TRBJ1-1
CDR3: CASSTIRTGVGTEAFF
DNA: TGTGCCAGCAGTACCATCCGGACAGGGGTGGGCACTGAAGCTTTCTTT

size: NA
V: TRBV5-1
length: 14
D: NA
J: TRBJ1-2
CDR3: CASSPPDRNYGYTF
DNA: TGCGCCAGCAGCCCCCCGGACAGAAACTATGGCTACACCTTC

size: NA
V: TRBV12-3/TRBV12-4
length: 14
D: TRBD1
J: TRBJ1-2
CDR3: CASSLGAGGHGYTF
DNA: TGTGCCAGCAGTTTAGGAGCAGGGGGCCATGGCTACACCTTC

size: many
V: TRBV7-2
length: 13
D: NA
J: TRBJ2-1
CDR3: CASSPQGLDEQFF
DNA: TGTGCCAGCAGCCCGCAGGGGTTGGATGAGCAGTTCTTC

size: NA
V: TRBV15
length: 16
D: TRBD1
J: TRBJ2-1
CDR3: CATSREGQRGCNEQFF
DNA: TGTGCCACCAGCAGAGAGGGACAGCGAGGTTGCAATGAGCAGTTCTTC

size: NA
V: TRBV9
length: 15
D: TRBD1
J: TRBJ1-5
CDR3: CASSVGQGLGQPQHF
DNA: TGTGCCAGCAGCGTAGGACAGGGATTGGGTCAGCCCCAGCATTTT

size: NA
V: TRBV7-8
length: 17
D: TRBD2
J: TRBJ2-1
CDR3: CASSKGTSGRFYNEQFF
DNA: TGTGCCAGCAGCAAAGGGACTAGCGGGAGGTTTTACAATGAGCAGTTCTTC

size: few
V: TRBV20-1
length: 12
D: NA
J: TRBJ2-7
CDR3: CSAREWDYEQYF
DNA: TGCAGTGCTAGGGAGTGGGACTACGAGCAGTACTTC

size: few
V: TRBV4-1
length: 16
D: TRBD2
J: TRBJ2-1
CDR3: CASSLTELAADNEQFF
DNA: TGCGCCAGCAGCCTTACAGAGCTAGCGGCTGACAATGAGCAGTTCTTC